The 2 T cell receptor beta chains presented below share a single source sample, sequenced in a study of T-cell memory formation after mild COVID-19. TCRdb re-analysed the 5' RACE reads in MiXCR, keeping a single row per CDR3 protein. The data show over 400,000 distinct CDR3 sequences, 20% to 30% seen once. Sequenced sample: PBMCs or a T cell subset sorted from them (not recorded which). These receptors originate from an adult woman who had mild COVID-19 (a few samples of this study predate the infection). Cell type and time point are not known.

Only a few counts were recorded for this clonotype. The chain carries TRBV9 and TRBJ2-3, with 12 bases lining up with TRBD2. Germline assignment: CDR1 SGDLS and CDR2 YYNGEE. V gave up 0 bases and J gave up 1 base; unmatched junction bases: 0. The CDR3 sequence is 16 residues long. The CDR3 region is CASSVGTSGGTDTQYF. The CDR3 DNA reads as TGTGCCAGCAGCGTAGGGACTAGCGGGGGCACAGATACGCAGTATTTT.

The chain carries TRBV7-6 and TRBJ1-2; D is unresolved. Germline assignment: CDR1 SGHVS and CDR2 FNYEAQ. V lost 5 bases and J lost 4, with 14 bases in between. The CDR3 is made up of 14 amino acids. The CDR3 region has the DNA TGTGCCAGCAGCACACTGAAAGGGAGCTATGGCTACACCTTC. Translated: CASSTLKGSYGYTF. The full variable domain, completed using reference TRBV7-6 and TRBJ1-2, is GAGVSQSPRYKVTKRGQDVALRCDPISGHVSLYWYRQALGQGPEFLTYFNYEAQQDKSGLPNDRFSAERPEGSISTLTIQRTEQRDSAMYRCASSTLKGSYGYTFGSGTRLTVV.